The source of this TCR beta chain is a study of cytomegalovirus exposure and HLA in healthy donors. The wider study: Among the 300 to 500 donors who were genotyped, about 86% fell in the genetic ancestry cluster that is associated with self-reported Caucasian donors. General study results and limits: Later analysis suggested links between common viral pathogens and several top significant clusters. A list of approximately 150 TCR beta chains associated with cytomegalovirus was given.

Germline loops: CDR1 KGHSH, CDR2 LQKENI. The CDR3 consists of 16 residues. V lost 2 bases, J lost 4 bases, and 9 bases stayed unmatched. Remarks on this clone: What it recognizes is unknown.

In the PCR, 60 Vbeta and 13 Jbeta primers were used. Measured with immunoSEQ multiplex PCR; TCRdb has only the in-frame clones, and not every one. The sample table includes about 40,000 clones. This receptor was taken from a man in his forties in good health and CMV-seropositive. The chain combines TRBV18 with TRBJ1-2; 8 nucleotides agree with TRBD1. Sequencing used PBMCs. The CDR3, as DNA: TGTGCCAGCTCACCAACGGAACAGGGGGTCGGCTATGGCTACACCTTC. Translating gives CASSPTEQGVGYGYTF.